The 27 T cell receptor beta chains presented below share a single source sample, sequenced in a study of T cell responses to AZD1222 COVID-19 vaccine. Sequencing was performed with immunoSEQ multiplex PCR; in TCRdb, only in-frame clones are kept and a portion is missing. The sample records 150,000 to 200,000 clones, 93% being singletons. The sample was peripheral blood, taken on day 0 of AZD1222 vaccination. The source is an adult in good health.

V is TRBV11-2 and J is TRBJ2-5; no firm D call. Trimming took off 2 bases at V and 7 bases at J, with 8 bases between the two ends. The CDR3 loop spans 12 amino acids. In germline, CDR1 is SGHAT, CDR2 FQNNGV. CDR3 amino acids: CASSLIVGTQYF. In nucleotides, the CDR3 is TGTGCCAGCAGCTTAATTGTGGGGACCCAGTACTTC.

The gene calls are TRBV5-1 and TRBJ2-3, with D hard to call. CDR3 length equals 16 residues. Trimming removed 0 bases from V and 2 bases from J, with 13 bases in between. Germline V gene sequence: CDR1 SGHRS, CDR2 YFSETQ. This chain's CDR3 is CASSLEVAYSTDTQYF. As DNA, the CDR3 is TGCGCCAGCAGCTTGGAAGTGGCATACTCCACAGATACGCAGTATTTT.

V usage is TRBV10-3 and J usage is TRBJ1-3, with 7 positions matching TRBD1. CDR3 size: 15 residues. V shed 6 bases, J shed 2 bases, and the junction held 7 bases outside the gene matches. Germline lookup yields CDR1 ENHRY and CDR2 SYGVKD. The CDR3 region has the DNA TGTGCCATCAGCGGCACAGGGGTCCCTGGAAACACCATATATTTT. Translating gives CAISGTGVPGNTIYF.

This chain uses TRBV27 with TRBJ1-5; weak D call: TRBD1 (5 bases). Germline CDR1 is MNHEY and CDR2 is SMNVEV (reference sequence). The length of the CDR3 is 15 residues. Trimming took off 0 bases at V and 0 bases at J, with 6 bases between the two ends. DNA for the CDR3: TGTGCCAGCAGTTTATCGGGGGGTAGCAATCAGCCCCAGCATTTT. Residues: CASSLSGGSNQPQHF.

CDR3 coding DNA: TGCAGTGCTAGTAAAGGGACTAGCGGATACAATGAGCAGTTCTTC. Its translation is CSASKGTSGYNEQFF. V gene TRBV20-1 combines with J gene TRBJ2-1; TRBD2 matches 11 bases. The CDR3 is 15 residues long. V lost 3 bases, J lost 4 bases, and 5 bases stayed unmatched. The germline gives CDR1 DFQATT, CDR2 SNEGSKA (reference sequence).

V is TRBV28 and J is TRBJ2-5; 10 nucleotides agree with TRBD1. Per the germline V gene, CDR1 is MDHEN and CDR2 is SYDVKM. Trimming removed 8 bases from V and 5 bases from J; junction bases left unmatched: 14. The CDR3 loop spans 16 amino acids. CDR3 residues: CASGSTTGGGWETQYF. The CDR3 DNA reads TGTGCCAGCGGATCTACGACAGGGGGCGGGTGGGAGACCCAGTACTTC.

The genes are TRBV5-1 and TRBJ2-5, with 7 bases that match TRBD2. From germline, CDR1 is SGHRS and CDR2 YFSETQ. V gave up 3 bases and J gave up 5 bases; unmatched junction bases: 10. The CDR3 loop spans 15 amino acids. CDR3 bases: TGCGCCAGCAGCTCAACTACTAGCGTCTATGAGACCCAGTACTTC. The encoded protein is CASSSTTSVYETQYF.

The CDR3 DNA reads as TGCGCCAGCAGCTTACAGGGGGACGGCAATGAGCAGTTCTTC. The encoded protein is CASSLQGDGNEQFF. The rearrangement joins TRBV5-1 to TRBJ2-1; TRBD1 aligns across 8 bases. Per the germline V gene, CDR1 is SGHRS and CDR2 is YFSETQ. After removal of 2 bases from V and 6 bases from J, the junction contained 4 bases not matched to a gene. The CDR3 runs to 14 residues.

The CDR3 is CASSLVGIKTGQETQYF. CDR3 in DNA: TGTGCCAGCAGTTTAGTCGGAATTAAGACAGGCCAAGAGACCCAGTACTTC. J is TRBJ2-5 and V is TRBV27; tentative D call: TRBD1 (6 bases). CDR1 is MNHEY, CDR2 SMNVEV, per germline (reference sequence). Trimming cost V 2 bases and J 1 base, with 17 bases left between them. This CDR3 is built from 17 residues.

In DNA, the CDR3 is TGTGCCTGGACGGCAGGAGCTCGCTCTGGAAACACCATATATTTT. As protein: CAWTAGARSGNTIYF. V and J are TRBV30 and TRBJ1-3; D is unclear. CDR1 is GTSNPN and CDR2 is SVGIG in the germline V gene (reference sequence). The V end was cut by 4 bases, the J end by 0 bases, with 13 bases between. The CDR3 sequence is 15 residues long.

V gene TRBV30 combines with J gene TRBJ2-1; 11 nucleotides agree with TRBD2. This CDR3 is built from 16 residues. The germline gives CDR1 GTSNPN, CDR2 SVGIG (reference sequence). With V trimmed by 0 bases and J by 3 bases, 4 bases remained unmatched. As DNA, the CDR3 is TGTGCCTGGAGTGTACTTCTAGCGGGGGGCTACAATGAGCAGTTCTTC. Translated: CAWSVLLAGGYNEQFF.

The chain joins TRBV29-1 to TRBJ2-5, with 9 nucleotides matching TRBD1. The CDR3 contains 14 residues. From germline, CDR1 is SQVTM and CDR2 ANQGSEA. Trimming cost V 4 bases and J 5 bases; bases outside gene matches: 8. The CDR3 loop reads CSVGKGTGTETQYF. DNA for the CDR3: TGCAGCGTTGGCAAGGGGACAGGGACCGAGACCCAGTACTTC.

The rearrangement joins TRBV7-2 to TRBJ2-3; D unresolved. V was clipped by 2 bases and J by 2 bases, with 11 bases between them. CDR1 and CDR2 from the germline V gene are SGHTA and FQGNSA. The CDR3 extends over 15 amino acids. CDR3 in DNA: TGTGCCAGCAGCTTAAGTGTTTCTAACACAGATACGCAGTATTTT. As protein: CASSLSVSNTDTQYF.

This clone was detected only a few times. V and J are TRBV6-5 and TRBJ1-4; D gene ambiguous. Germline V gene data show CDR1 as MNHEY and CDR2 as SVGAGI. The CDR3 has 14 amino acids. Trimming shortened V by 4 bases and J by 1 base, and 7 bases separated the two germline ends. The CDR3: CASSSSGTNEKLFF. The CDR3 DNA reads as TGTGCCAGCAGTTCTTCCGGAACTAATGAAAAACTGTTTTTT.

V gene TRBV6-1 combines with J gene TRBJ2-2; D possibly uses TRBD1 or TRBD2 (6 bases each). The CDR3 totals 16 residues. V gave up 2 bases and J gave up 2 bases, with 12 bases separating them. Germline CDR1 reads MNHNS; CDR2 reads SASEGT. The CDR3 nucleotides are TGTGCCAGCAGTGAATACGGGGGCGTTAACACCGGGGAGCTGTTTTTT. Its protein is CASSEYGGVNTGELFF.

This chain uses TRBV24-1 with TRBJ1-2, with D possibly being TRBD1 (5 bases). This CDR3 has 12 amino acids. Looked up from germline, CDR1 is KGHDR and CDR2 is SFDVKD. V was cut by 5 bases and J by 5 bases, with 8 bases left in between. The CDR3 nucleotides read TGTGCCACCAGTGCGGCAGGGTATGGCTACACCTTC. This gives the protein CATSAAGYGYTF.

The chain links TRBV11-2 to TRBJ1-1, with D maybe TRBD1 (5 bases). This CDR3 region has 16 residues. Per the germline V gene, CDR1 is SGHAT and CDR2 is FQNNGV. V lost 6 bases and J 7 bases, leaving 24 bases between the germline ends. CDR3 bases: TGTGCCAGCAGTTCAGCCAGTTGGTTTTCAGGGATTGAAGCTTTCTTT. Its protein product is CASSSASWFSGIEAFF.

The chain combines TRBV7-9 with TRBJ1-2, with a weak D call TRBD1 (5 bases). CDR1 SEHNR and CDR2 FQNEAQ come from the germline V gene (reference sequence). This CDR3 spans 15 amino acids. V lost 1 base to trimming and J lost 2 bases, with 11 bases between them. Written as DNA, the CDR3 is TGTGCCAGCAGCTTAGGTCAGGGTGGAAACTATGGCTACACCTTC. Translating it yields CASSLGQGGNYGYTF.

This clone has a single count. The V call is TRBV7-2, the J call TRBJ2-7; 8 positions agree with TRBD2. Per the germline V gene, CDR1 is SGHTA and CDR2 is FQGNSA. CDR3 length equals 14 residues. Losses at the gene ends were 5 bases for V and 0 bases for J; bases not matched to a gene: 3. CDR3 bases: TGTGCCAGCAGCAATAGCGGGGCCTCCTACGAGCAGTACTTC. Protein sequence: CASSNSGASYEQYF.

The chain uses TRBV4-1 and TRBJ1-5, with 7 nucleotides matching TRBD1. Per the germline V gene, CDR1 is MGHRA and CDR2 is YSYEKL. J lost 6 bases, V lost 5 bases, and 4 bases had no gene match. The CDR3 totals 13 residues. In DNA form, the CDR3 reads TGCGCCAGCAGCTTAACAGGGGTTCAGCCCCAGCATTTT. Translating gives CASSLTGVQPQHF.

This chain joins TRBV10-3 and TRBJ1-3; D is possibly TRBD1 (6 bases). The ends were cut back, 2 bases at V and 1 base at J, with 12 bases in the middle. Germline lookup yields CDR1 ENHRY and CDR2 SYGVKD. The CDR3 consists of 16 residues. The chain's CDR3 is CAISEPEQGSGNTIYF. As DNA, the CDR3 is TGTGCCATCAGTGAGCCAGAACAGGGTTCTGGAAACACCATATATTTT.

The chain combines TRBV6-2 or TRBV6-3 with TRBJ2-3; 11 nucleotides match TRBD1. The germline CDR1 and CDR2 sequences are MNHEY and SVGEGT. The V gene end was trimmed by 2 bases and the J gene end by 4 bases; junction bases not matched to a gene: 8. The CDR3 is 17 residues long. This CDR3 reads CASSYPGQGAKADTQYF. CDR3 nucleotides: TGTGCCAGCAGTTACCCCGGACAGGGGGCGAAGGCAGATACGCAGTATTTT.

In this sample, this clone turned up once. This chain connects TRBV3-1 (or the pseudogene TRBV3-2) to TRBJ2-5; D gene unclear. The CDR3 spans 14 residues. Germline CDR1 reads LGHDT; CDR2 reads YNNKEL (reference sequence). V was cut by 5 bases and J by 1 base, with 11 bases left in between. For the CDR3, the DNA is TGTGCCAGCAGCGAGACACTTCTCCAAGAGACCCAGTACTTC. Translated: CASSETLLQETQYF.

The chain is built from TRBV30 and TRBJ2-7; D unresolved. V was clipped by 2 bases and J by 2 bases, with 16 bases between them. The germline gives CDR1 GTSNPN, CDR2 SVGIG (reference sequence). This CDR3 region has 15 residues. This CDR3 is CAWSTPWTSAYEQYF. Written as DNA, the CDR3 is TGTGCCTGGAGTACCCCTTGGACCTCGGCCTACGAGCAGTACTTC.

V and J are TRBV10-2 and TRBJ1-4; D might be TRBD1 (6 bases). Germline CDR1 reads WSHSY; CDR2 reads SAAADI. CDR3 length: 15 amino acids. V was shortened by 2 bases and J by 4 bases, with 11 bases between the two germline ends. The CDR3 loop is CASSEGGAGNEKLFF. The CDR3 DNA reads TGCGCCAGCAGTGAGGGGGGGGCCGGTAATGAAAAACTGTTTTTT.

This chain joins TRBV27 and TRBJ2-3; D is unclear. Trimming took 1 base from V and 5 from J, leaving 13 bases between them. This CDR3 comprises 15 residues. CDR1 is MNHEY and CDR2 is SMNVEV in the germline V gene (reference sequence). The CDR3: CASSLYGNPLDTQYF. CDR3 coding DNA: TGTGCCAGCAGTTTATACGGAAACCCTCTAGATACGCAGTATTTT.

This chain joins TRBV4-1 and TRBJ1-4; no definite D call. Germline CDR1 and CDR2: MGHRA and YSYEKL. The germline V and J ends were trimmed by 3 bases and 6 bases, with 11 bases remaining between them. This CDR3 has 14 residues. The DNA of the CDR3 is TGCGCCAGCAGCCACGTCAGAAACTATGAAAAACTGTTTTTT. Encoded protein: CASSHVRNYEKLFF.